These 12 T cell receptor beta chains came from one sample sequenced in a study of response to subunit inactivated influenza vaccine. TCRdb reanalysed the RT-PCR reads using MiXCR and keeps one entry per CDR3 protein. The sample lists 500,000 to 650,000 distinct CDR3 sequences; around 8% were seen once. Specimen: PBMCs from blood, collected around 25 months after vaccination. The receptors derive from a man aged 50 to 75 who received an inactivated influenza vaccine.

The chain uses TRBV6-2 or TRBV6-3 and TRBJ2-1; no clear D. The CDR3 has 15 amino acids. Trimming removed 5 bases at V and 0 bases at J, with 11 bases between. Germline CDR1 is MNHEY and CDR2 is SVGEGT. Here the CDR3 reads CASSRLVASYNEQFF. The CDR3 nucleotides are TGTGCCAGCAGTCGGCTGGTGGCCTCCTACAATGAGCAGTTCTTC.

This clonotype was detected a few times. This CDR3 reads CASSTSTGRGGYEQYF. In DNA, the CDR3 is TGTGCCAGCAGCACATCAACAGGGAGGGGCGGTTACGAGCAGTACTTC. This sequence joins TRBV7-9 and TRBJ2-7; maybe TRBD2 (7 bases). The germline CDR1 and CDR2 sequences are SEHNR and FQNEAQ (reference sequence). The CDR3 runs 16 residues. The V end lost 5 bases, the J end lost 4 bases, and 21 bases lay between the germline ends.

This clonotype was seen a handful of times. The chain carries TRBV27 and TRBJ2-1, with 8 bases that match TRBD2. Trimming removed 5 bases from V and 3 bases from J; junction bases left unmatched: 6. Germline V gene lookup returns CDR1 MNHEY and CDR2 SMNVEV (reference sequence). CDR3 size: 15 residues. CDR3 sequence: CASSLSGLDYNEQFF. The DNA of the CDR3 is TGTGCCAGCAGTCTCTCGGGACTAGACTACAATGAGCAGTTCTTC.

This clonotype was found a few times. J is TRBJ1-2 and V is TRBV29-1, with D maybe TRBD1 (5 bases). With 5 bases removed from V and 2 bases from J, the gap between germline ends came to 9 bases. The CDR3 is 12 residues long. Germline assignment: CDR1 SQVTM and CDR2 ANQGSEA. The CDR3 region has the DNA TGCAGCGTTCGACAGACCAACTATGGCTACACCTTC. Translating gives CSVRQTNYGYTF.

This clonotype has just a few counts. The J gene is TRBJ1-5, the V gene TRBV12-3 or TRBV12-4; D is undetermined. Trimming pared 3 bases from V and 5 bases from J, leaving 8 bases between. The CDR3 extends over 13 amino acids. The CDR3 spells CASSFAGDQPQHF. Here the CDR3 DNA reads TGTGCCAGCAGTTTTGCAGGTGATCAGCCCCAGCATTTT.

In this sample, this clonotype turned up many times. CDR3 amino acids: CASSLVPDGEKLFF. The CDR3 bases are TGCGCCAGCAGCTTGGTCCCCGACGGGGAAAAACTGTTTTTT. The V gene is TRBV5-1, the J gene TRBJ1-4; D gene ambiguous. V lost 0 bases and J 8 bases, leaving 11 bases between the germline ends. This CDR3 contains 14 residues. Germline CDR1 SGHRS, CDR2 YFSETQ. Complete variable domain (other parts from reference TRBV5-1 and TRBJ1-4): KAGVTQTPRYLIKTRGQQVTLSCSPISGHRSVSWYQQTPGQGLQFLFEYFSETQRNKGNFPGRFSGRQFSNSRSEMNVSTLELGDSALYLCASSLVPDGEKLFFGSGTQLSVL.

This clonotype was found many times. This chain connects TRBV27 to TRBJ2-1; D gene unclear. There are 18 residues in the CDR3. Germline lookup yields CDR1 MNHEY and CDR2 SMNVEV (reference sequence). V was clipped by 1 base and J by 0 bases, with 16 bases between them. This chain's CDR3 is CASSLLFGQDSSYNEQFF. DNA for the CDR3: TGTGCCAGCAGTTTATTATTCGGGCAGGATAGCTCCTACAATGAGCAGTTCTTC.

This clonotype was seen a handful of times. The chain joins TRBV7-3 to TRBJ2-3; 8 bases match TRBD2. Germline V gene lookup returns CDR1 SGHTA and CDR2 FQGTGA. The CDR3 has 14 amino acids. The junction had 8 bases not matched to a gene; V was cut back by 9 bases and J by 3 bases. CDR3 bases: TGTGCCAGGCCGGCCGGGACTAGTACAGATACGCAGTATTTT. Translation: CARPAGTSTDTQYF.

This clonotype was seen ten or more times. The V and J genes are TRBV4-3 and TRBJ2-7, with 13 positions matching TRBD2. CDR1 LGHNA and CDR2 YSLEER come from the germline V gene. V was pared by 4 bases and J by 4 bases, with 4 bases of the junction left unmatched. CDR3 length: 15 amino acids. The CDR3 spells CASSPGTSGMYEQYF. The CDR3 DNA reads TGCGCCAGCAGCCCCGGGACTAGCGGGATGTACGAGCAGTACTTC.

The table lists this clonotype with many counts. The chain has TRBV28 and TRBJ1-5; a possible D gene is TRBD1 (6 bases). The CDR3 runs to 15 residues. Germline V gene data show CDR1 as MDHEN and CDR2 as SYDVKM. V lost 5 bases and J lost 5, with 16 bases in between. The CDR3 sequence: CASSHRQEIHQPQHF. The DNA of the CDR3 is TGTGCCAGCAGTCATAGACAGGAGATCCATCAGCCCCAGCATTTT.

The rearrangement joins TRBV27 to TRBJ1-6; D gene unclear. CDR3 size: 13 residues. The germline V gene has CDR1 MNHEY and CDR2 SMNVEV (reference sequence). Trimming took off 6 bases at V and 7 bases at J, with 10 bases between the two ends. The CDR3 nucleotides are TGTGCCAGCAGACTCATAGGGAATTCACCCCTCCACTTT. Translated, it gives CASRLIGNSPLHF.

The chain combines TRBV20-1 with TRBJ1-2, with D possibly TRBD1 on 5 matching bases. Trimming pared 5 bases from V and 4 bases from J, leaving 17 bases between. Per germline, CDR1 DFQATT and CDR2 SNEGSKA (reference sequence). CDR3 length: 14 amino acids. For the CDR3, the DNA is TGCAGTGCTGATACGCCTGGGGGTCGCTATGGCTACACCTTC. Protein sequence: CSADTPGGRYGYTF.